A selection of T cell receptor beta chains follows, all from one sample in a study of sequential checkpoint blockade in melanoma. Sequencing used immunoSEQ multiplex PCR; TCRdb keeps in-frame clones, though not all of them. Of over 15,000 clones in the sample, 70% were seen once. Here the sequenced sample was CD8+ T cells sorted from blood (inferred from file names), taken from a patient given nivolumab and ipilimumab in sequence. The receptors were sampled from a human donor with melanoma. CDR3s include the opening cysteine and the closing phenylalanine or tryptophan. D genes are given only for firm matches. Part of the rows lack a size; the others show once, few, many or a class for expanded clones.

j_gene | len | d_gene | abundance | v_gene | CDR3aa | CDR3nt
TRBJ1-2 | 16 | TRBD1 | NA | TRBV5-3 | CARSLRTGGAHSGYTF | TGTGCCAGAAGCTTGAGGACAGGGGGAGCGCATAGTGGCTACACCTTC
TRBJ2-6 | 19 | TRBD1 | once | TRBV10-3 | CAISVRGQGDRSGANVLTF | TGTGCCATCAGTGTGAGGGGACAGGGTGACCGCTCTGGGGCCAACGTCCTGACTTTC
TRBJ2-5 | 17 | NA | few | TRBV14 | CASSQAPFPTGFETQYF | TGTGCCAGCAGCCAAGCCCCTTTCCCGACAGGATTCGAGACCCAGTACTTC
TRBJ2-1 | 15 | TRBD2 | NA | TRBV6-5 | CASSIAGVGYNEQFF | TGTGCCAGCAGCATAGCGGGAGTTGGCTACAATGAGCAGTTCTTC
TRBJ1-2 | 14 | TRBD1 | once | TRBV4-2 | CASSRGTGVYGYTF | TGTGCCAGCAGCCGAGGGACAGGGGTCTATGGCTACACCTTC
TRBJ2-7 | 15 | TRBD1 | NA | TRBV11-3 | CASRLGQGGPYEQYF | TGTGCCAGCAGACTGGGACAGGGGGGTCCCTACGAGCAGTACTTC
TRBJ1-5 | 15 | NA | few | TRBV27 | CASSPGRGGNQPQHF | TGTGCCAGCAGCCCCGGACGGGGGGGCAATCAGCCCCAGCATTTT
TRBJ2-1 | 15 | NA | NA | TRBV5-1 | CASSLVSLLDNEQFF | TGCGCCAGCAGCTTGGTGTCTCTTTTAGACAATGAGCAGTTCTTC
TRBJ1-6 | 15 | NA | NA | TRBV9 | CASSVRGTEGSPLHF | TGTGCCAGCAGCGTAAGGGGGACCGAGGGTTCACCCCTCCACTTT
TRBJ2-6 | 19 | TRBD1 | NA | TRBV7-9 | CASSLGTGLTSSGANVLTF | TGTGCCAGCAGCTTAGGGACAGGTCTTACGTCCTCTGGGGCCAACGTCCTGACTTTC
TRBJ2-1 | 16 | NA | medium-sized | TRBV4-3 | CASSQEAPGSYNEQFF | TGCGCCAGCAGCCAAGAAGCTCCGGGGTCCTACAATGAGCAGTTCTTC
TRBJ2-1 | 16 | NA | once | TRBV6-4 | CASSERGTRWGNEQFF | TGTGCCAGCAGTGAAAGGGGGACACGGTGGGGCAATGAGCAGTTCTTC
TRBJ2-5 | 14 | TRBD2 | NA | TRBV27 | CASSRGSRGETQYF | TGTGCCAGCAGTCGCGGGAGTAGGGGAGAGACCCAGTACTTC
TRBJ2-7 | 14 | NA | few | TRBV5-5 | CASSPIGLSYEQYF | TGTGCCAGCAGCCCAATCGGACTATCCTACGAGCAGTACTTC
TRBJ1-5 | 15 | TRBD1 | NA | TRBV27 | CASSFTGEGNQPQHF | TGTGCCAGCAGTTTTACAGGGGAAGGCAATCAGCCCCAGCATTTT
TRBJ2-1 | 14 | NA | NA | TRBV7-9 | CASSSSSSYNEQFF | TGTGCCAGCAGCTCTTCGAGCTCCTACAATGAGCAGTTCTTC
TRBJ2-6 | 19 | NA | NA | TRBV12-5 | CASGLVAPRGNAGANVLTF | TGTGCTAGTGGTTTGGTTGCCCCTAGGGGGAACGCTGGGGCCAACGTCCTGACTTTC
TRBJ2-5 | 13 | NA | once | TRBV13 | CASSSGTRGQQYF | TGTGCCAGCAGCTCCGGGACTAGGGGACAGCAGTACTTC
TRBJ2-7 | 13 | TRBD2 | NA | TRBV7-8 | CASGAGGAYEQYF | TGTGCCAGCGGAGCCGGGGGGGCCTACGAGCAGTACTTC
TRBJ2-1 | 12 | TRBD2 | NA | TRBV29-1 | CSVGLESAEQFF | TGCAGCGTAGGACTAGAATCGGCTGAGCAGTTCTTC
TRBJ1-2 | 15 | TRBD1 | large | TRBV7-9 | CASSSRDRVGYGYTF | TGTGCCAGCAGCTCCCGGGACAGGGTAGGGTATGGCTACACCTTC
TRBJ1-5 | 13 | NA | NA | TRBV27 | CASSLSGNQPQHF | TGTGCCAGCAGTTTATCCGGGAATCAGCCCCAGCATTTT
TRBJ1-2 | 16 | TRBD1 | NA | TRBV9 | CASSAVRGQQFYGYTF | TGTGCCAGCAGCGCAGTCCGGGGACAGCAATTCTATGGCTACACCTTC
TRBJ2-6 | 15 | TRBD2 | NA | TRBV30 | CAWSVSPSGGAFLTF | TGTGCCTGGAGTGTCTCCCCAAGCGGGGGGGCATTCCTGACTTTC
TRBJ2-7 | 16 | TRBD1 | NA | TRBV7-9 | CASSQDRGTGGYEQYF | TGTGCCAGCAGCCAAGATCGGGGGACAGGGGGCTACGAGCAGTACTTC
TRBJ2-7 | 14 | TRBD1 | NA | TRBV7-7 | CASSYGQGPYEQYF | TGTGCCAGCAGCTATGGACAGGGACCCTACGAGCAGTACTTC
TRBJ2-7 | 14 | TRBD2 | NA | TRBV25-1 | CASSPRREVGEQYF | TGTGCCAGCAGTCCCCGTCGGGAGGTAGGCGAGCAGTACTTC
TRBJ1-1 | 14 | NA | NA | TRBV27 | CASSLYTKNTEAFF | TGTGCCAGCAGTTTATACACAAAGAACACTGAAGCTTTCTTT
TRBJ2-3 | 12 | NA | NA | TRBV2 | CASSGGIVAQYF | TGTGCCAGCAGTGGAGGGATTGTGGCGCAGTATTTT
TRBJ1-4 | 14 | TRBD1 | NA | TRBV6-5 | CASRQGTGGEKLFF | TGTGCCAGCAGGCAAGGGACAGGGGGTGAAAAACTGTTTTTT
TRBJ2-2 | 15 | NA | NA | TRBV9 | CASSVEGGATGELFF | TGTGCCAGCAGCGTAGAAGGGGGAGCGACCGGGGAGCTGTTTTTT
TRBJ1-2 | 15 | NA | NA | TRBV16 | CASSQTGRKGGGYTF | TGTGCCAGCAGCCAAACCGGGAGAAAAGGAGGCGGCTACACCTTC